One sample yielded the 16 T cell receptor beta chains listed below, sequenced in a study of cytomegalovirus exposure and HLA in healthy donors. 60 Vbeta and 13 Jbeta primers were used in PCR. Some clones are missing from TCRdb's copy, which holds only in-frame ones; the method was immunoSEQ multiplex PCR. This repertoire shows about 140,000 clones, around 80% found once; its top ten account for approximately 6.2%. Sequencing used PBMCs. Receptors originate from a man aged 40-55 years in good health and CMV-seropositive.

The V call is TRBV5-5, the J call TRBJ2-7; tentatively, D is TRBD1 (6 bases). The ends were cut back, 3 bases at V and 2 bases at J, with 15 bases in the middle. The germline V gene has CDR1 SGHKS and CDR2 YYEKEE (reference sequence). This CDR3 has 15 residues. The CDR3 loop reads CASSSLRDKTYEQYF. In DNA form, the CDR3 reads TGTGCCAGCAGCTCCCTCCGGGACAAGACCTACGAGCAGTACTTC.

The rearrangement joins TRBV27 to TRBJ2-1, with 9 bases matching TRBD2. CDR3 length: 16 amino acids. V shed 5 bases and J 9 bases; nucleotides not matched to a gene: 14. Germline CDR1 MNHEY, CDR2 SMNVEV (reference sequence). DNA for the CDR3: TGTGCCAGCAGTCTCCAGGGCGCGGGAGGGCCTAGTGAGCAGTTCTTC. It specifies CASSLQGAGGPSEQFF.

The genes are TRBV29-1 and TRBJ1-3, with 7 bases aligning to TRBD1. Germline V gene lookup returns CDR1 SQVTM and CDR2 ANQGSEA. V lost 5 bases to trimming and J lost 1 base; unmatched junction nucleotides: 8. CDR3 length: 15 residues. The CDR3 DNA follows: TGCAGCGTTAGCCCAGGGGGAGGATCTGGAAACACCATATATTTT. The encoded protein is CSVSPGGGSGNTIYF.

In DNA form, the CDR3 reads TGTGCCAGCAGCTTGTTTCCGGGACTAGGATACAATGAGCAGTTCTTC. Translating gives CASSLFPGLGYNEQFF. V and J are TRBV5-6 and TRBJ2-1; 8 nucleotides line up with TRBD2. Germline CDR1 reads SGHDT; CDR2 reads YYEEEE. Trimming took 1 base from V and 4 from J; bases not matched to a gene: 7. The CDR3 length is 16 residues. Filled out from reference TRBV5-6 and TRBJ2-1, the complete variable domain reads DAGVTQSPTHLIKTRGQQVTLRCSPKSGHDTVSWYQQALGQGPQFIFQYYEEEERQRGNFPDRFSGHQFPNYSSELNVNALLLGDSALYLCASSLFPGLGYNEQFFGPGTRLTVL.

The V gene is TRBV4-1, the J gene TRBJ1-2, with D hard to call. The CDR3 covers 14 residues. V was shortened by 0 bases and J by 3 bases, with 8 bases between the two germline ends. Germline CDR1 and CDR2: MGHRA and YSYEKL. The CDR3 sequence is CASSQEMGHYGYTF. CDR3 nucleotides: TGCGCCAGCAGCCAAGAAATGGGCCACTATGGCTACACCTTC.

The chain is built from TRBV29-1 and TRBJ2-1, with 7 bases aligning to TRBD1. CDR3 length: 12 residues. Germline V gene sequence: CDR1 SQVTM, CDR2 ANQGSEA. V was clipped by 7 bases and J by 4 bases; unmatched bases: 4. The CDR3 is CSAGTDYNEQFF. The CDR3 DNA follows: TGCAGCGCCGGGACAGATTACAATGAGCAGTTCTTC.

The table lists this clone with a count of one. The V gene is TRBV29-1, the J gene TRBJ1-1, with 8 bases fitting TRBD1. The CDR3 sequence is 13 residues long. CDR1 and CDR2 from the germline V gene are SQVTM and ANQGSEA. With V trimmed by 4 bases and J by 4 bases, 5 bases remained unmatched. The CDR3 nucleotides are TGCAGCGTTGGAGTCACAGGGGGCACTGAAGCTTTCTTT. Its translation is CSVGVTGGTEAFF.

This clone has just a few counts. The V call is TRBV14, the J call TRBJ2-2; D not resolved. This CDR3 is 13 amino acids long. The germline V gene has CDR1 SGHDN and CDR2 FVKESK. V lost 4 bases and J 5 bases, leaving 8 bases between the germline ends. CDR3 bases: TGTGCCAGCAGCCTACAGATGACCGGGGAGCTGTTTTTT. It yields the protein CASSLQMTGELFF.

As regards this clone: The junction and the germline gene differ at one end; a read error may be behind it. The rearrangement links TRBV7-9 to TRBJ2-1; 7 nucleotides line up with TRBD2. CDR3 size: 15 residues. Germline loops: CDR1 SEHNR, CDR2 FQNEAQ (reference sequence). CDR3 sequence: CASSLSRLAYNGQFF. CDR3 nucleotide sequence: TGTGCCAGCAGCTTATCGAGACTAGCCTACAATGGGCAGTTCTTC.

The rearrangement joins TRBV6-5 to TRBJ2-1, with D unclear. Per the germline V gene, CDR1 is MNHEY and CDR2 is SVGAGI. This CDR3 is 15 amino acids long. V was pared by 4 bases and J by 7 bases, with 17 bases between. The CDR3 spells CASSSYPRTDNEQFF. The CDR3 coding sequence is TGTGCCAGCAGTTCATATCCCCGAACTGATAATGAGCAGTTCTTC.

This clone came up a few times. This chain links TRBV9 with TRBJ2-7; 8 bases agree with TRBD2. With 2 bases clipped from V and 6 bases from J, the junction kept 4 bases outside the gene matches. CDR1 is SGDLS and CDR2 is YYNGEE in the germline V gene. There are 13 residues in the CDR3. The CDR3 nucleotides read TGTGCCAGCAGCGTGGGGACTAGTAGCGAGCAGTACTTC. Translated: CASSVGTSSEQYF.

With respect to this clone: Germline and junction disagree at one end, which may indicate a read error. V usage is TRBV19 and J usage is TRBJ2-6; D is uncertain. This CDR3 has 13 residues. CDR1 LNHDA and CDR2 SQIVND come from the germline V gene (reference sequence). The CDR3 sequence: CVSSISGANVLTF. In DNA, the CDR3 is TGTGTCAGTAGTATTTCGGGGGCCAACGTCCTGACTTTC.

This clone came up many times. J is TRBJ1-1 and V is TRBV4-2, with D possibly TRBD1 on 5 matching bases. The CDR3 consists of 14 residues. Trimming stripped 3 bases from V and 5 bases from J, with 13 bases between. Germline lookup yields CDR1 LGHNA and CDR2 YNFKEQ. CDR3 sequence: CASSQGLEGTEAFF. CDR3 DNA sequence: TGTGCCAGCAGCCAGGGGCTGGAGGGGACTGAAGCTTTCTTT.

This clone was picked up one time. The J gene is TRBJ2-7, the V gene TRBV18; 8 positions agree with TRBD1. Per the germline V gene, CDR1 is KGHSH and CDR2 is LQKENI. This CDR3 has 16 residues. V was pared by 2 bases and J by 1 base, with 7 bases of the junction left unmatched. CDR3 region: CASSPRTGTFSYEQYF. The CDR3, as DNA: TGTGCCAGCTCACCAAGGACAGGGACCTTTTCCTACGAGCAGTACTTC.

The rearrangement joins TRBV5-1 to TRBJ1-3; D is undetermined. The germline CDR1 and CDR2 sequences are SGHRS and YFSETQ. The CDR3 loop spans 15 amino acids. Trimming took 0 bases from V and 0 from J, leaving 7 bases between them. For the CDR3, the DNA is TGCGCCAGCAGCTTGGAGCTCCACTCTGGAAACACCATATATTTT. Its protein is CASSLELHSGNTIYF. The full variable domain, its missing parts supplied by reference TRBV5-1 and TRBJ1-3, is KAGVTQTPRYLIKTRGQQVTLSCSPISGHRSVSWYQQTPGQGLQFLFEYFSETQRNKGNFPGRFSGRQFSNSRSEMNVSTLELGDSALYLCASSLELHSGNTIYFGEGSWLTVV.

The rearrangement links TRBV2 to TRBJ2-5; D is possibly TRBD2 (6 bases). The J call is in doubt because the DNA end fits TRBJ2-7 better. CDR1 SNHLY and CDR2 FYNNEI come from the germline V gene. This CDR3 is 13 amino acids long. This CDR3 reads CASGGTPSYEQYF. DNA of the CDR3: TGTGCCAGCGGGGGGACTCCCTCCTACGAGCAGTACTTC.